The next 17 T cell receptor beta chains were all read from a single sample in a study of CD8 T cells in ankylosing spondylitis. MiXCR, run by TCRdb on the 5' RACE reads, gives a single entry per CDR3 protein. In the table there are about 300,000 distinct CDR3 sequences, around 20% of which are singletons. The sequenced material came from blood, either unsorted or a sorted T cell fraction (not recorded which). The receptor set was obtained from a female donor with ankylosing spondylitis or in good health (not recorded which).

This clonotype showed up many times. Sequence at one end of the junction differs from germline and may be a read error. The V and J genes are TRBV12-3 or TRBV12-4 and TRBJ2-1; D remains unclear. CDR3 size: 11 residues. CDR3 in amino acids: CASSVGPLRVF. CDR3 bases: TGTGCCAGCAGCGTAGGCCCTCTCCGGGTCTTC.

This clonotype was found a few times. The chain joins TRBV20-1 to TRBJ1-5; 9 bases align to TRBD1. The CDR3 length is 14 residues. The V gene end was trimmed by 3 bases and the J gene end by 1 base; junction bases not matched to a gene: 1. Looked up from germline, CDR1 is DFQATT and CDR2 is SNEGSKA (reference sequence). CDR3 DNA: TGCAGTGCTAGGACAGGGGGAAGCAATCAGCCCCAGCATTTT. It codes for CSARTGGSNQPQHF.

This clonotype was seen a few times. The rearrangement links TRBV19 to TRBJ1-1; TRBD1 agrees at 9 bases. The germline V gene has CDR1 LNHDA and CDR2 SQIVND (reference sequence). Germline trimming cut 4 bases from V and 6 bases from J; bases unmatched to any gene: 9. The CDR3 is 15 amino acids. The CDR3 region is CASSTMAQGAAEAFF. The CDR3 nucleotides read TGTGCCAGTAGTACAATGGCACAGGGGGCGGCTGAAGCTTTCTTT.

This clonotype was counted at least ten times. This chain links TRBV18 with TRBJ2-3; 14 bases map to TRBD2. CDR3 length equals 16 residues. V was clipped by 5 bases and J by 0 bases; unmatched bases: 1. Germline V lookup: CDR1 KGHSH, CDR2 LQKENI. CDR3 loop: CASSRTSGRSTDTQYF. As DNA, the CDR3 is TGTGCCAGCTCAAGGACTAGCGGGAGGAGCACAGATACGCAGTATTTT.

The genes are TRBV5-5 and TRBJ2-5; D is possibly TRBD2 (5 bases). This CDR3 comprises 16 residues. V was pared by 2 bases and J by 1 base, with 15 bases between. CDR1 and CDR2 (germline): SGHKS, YYEKEE (reference sequence). The CDR3 region is CASSLLSGTSQETQYF. CDR3 coding DNA: TGTGCCAGCAGCTTACTAAGCGGAACCAGCCAAGAGACCCAGTACTTC. Drawing the rest from reference TRBV5-5 and TRBJ2-5, the complete variable domain is DAGVTQSPTHLIKTRGQQVTLRCSPISGHKSVSWYQQVLGQGPQFIFQYYEKEERGRGNFPDRFSARQFPNYSSELNVNALLLGDSALYLCASSLLSGTSQETQYFGPGTRLLVL.

This clonotype was counted only a few times. V is TRBV4-2 and J is TRBJ2-2; D might be TRBD2 (6 bases). V was clipped by 0 bases and J by 4 bases, with 21 bases between them. The CDR3 covers 19 residues. Germline lookup yields CDR1 LGHNA and CDR2 YNFKEQ. The CDR3 spells CASSQDADLGAGLTGELFF. The DNA for the CDR3 is TGTGCCAGCAGCCAAGATGCCGACCTCGGGGCGGGACTCACCGGGGAGCTGTTTTTT.

The rearrangement uses TRBV20-1 and TRBJ2-7, with 7 nucleotides matching TRBD2. The CDR3 consists of 15 residues. Germline CDR1 reads DFQATT; CDR2 reads SNEGSKA (reference sequence). The V segment lost 0 bases and the J segment 5 bases; nucleotides outside the gene matches: 10. The DNA of the CDR3 is TGCAGTGCTAGAGATTGGGCGGGAGCATTGGACGAGCAGTACTTC. The encoded protein is CSARDWAGALDEQYF.

The chain is built from TRBV5-5 and TRBJ2-5, with D uncertain. V lost 0 bases and J lost 5, with 11 bases in between. This CDR3 has 14 residues. Per the germline V gene, CDR1 is SGHKS and CDR2 is YYEKEE (reference sequence). The CDR3 loop is CASSLDPRAETQYF. The CDR3 DNA reads as TGTGCCAGCAGCTTGGATCCTCGTGCGGAGACCCAGTACTTC.

This clonotype was observed a single time. The rearrangement links TRBV7-2 to TRBJ2-7; no reliable D call. CDR3 length equals 13 residues. Germline V gene sequence: CDR1 SGHTA, CDR2 FQGNSA. The ends were cut back, 2 bases at V and 4 bases at J, with 9 bases in the middle. The CDR3 region is CASSLRVWYEQYF. DNA for the CDR3: TGTGCCAGCAGCTTACGGGTTTGGTACGAGCAGTACTTC.

The chain employs TRBV6-5 and TRBJ2-3; no clear D. The ends were cut back, 8 bases at V and 8 bases at J, with 8 bases in the middle. This CDR3 region has 10 residues. Germline loops: CDR1 MNHEY, CDR2 SVGAGI. As DNA, the CDR3 is TGTGCCAGCGGAGTCGGTACGCAGTATTTT. It specifies CASGVGTQYF.

This clonotype was seen a few times. The genes are TRBV21-1 and TRBJ1-5; the table's D call, TRBD1, has no DNA check behind it. TRBV21-1 is an annotated pseudogene. The CDR3 loop spans 14 amino acids. CDR3 coding DNA: TGTGCCAGCATCGCCAGGGTTAGCAATCAGCCCCAGCATTTT. This sequence encodes CASIARVSNQPQHF.

This clonotype was recorded a few times. The chain joins TRBV20-1 to TRBJ1-1; D is unclear. The germline V and J ends were trimmed by 3 bases and 3 bases, with 8 bases remaining between them. Germline V CDR1 and CDR2: DFQATT, SNEGSKA (reference sequence). This CDR3 is 12 amino acids long. CDR3 nucleotide sequence: TGCAGTGCTAGCCCCTTGGACACTGAAGCTTTCTTT. This sequence encodes CSASPLDTEAFF.

This clonotype has at least ten counts. V and J are TRBV12-3 or TRBV12-4 and TRBJ2-5; D unresolved. The CDR3 is made up of 12 amino acids. The V gene lost 7 bases and the J gene lost 4 bases, with 10 bases spanning the gap. Here the CDR3 reads CASTSLGETQYF. CDR3 sequence (DNA): TGTGCCAGCACTTCCCTGGGAGAGACCCAGTACTTC.

This clonotype came up a few times. The chain uses TRBV30 and TRBJ2-5; 13 positions match TRBD2. This CDR3 contains 16 residues. After removal of 6 bases from V and 3 bases from J, the junction contained 10 bases not matched to a gene. Germline CDR1 and CDR2: GTSNPN and SVGIG (reference sequence). CDR3 sequence: CACLFGTSGTEETQYF. CDR3 coding DNA: TGTGCCTGTCTATTTGGGACTAGCGGGACAGAAGAGACCCAGTACTTC.

The chain has TRBV30 and TRBJ1-1; D unresolved. Per germline, CDR1 GTSNPN and CDR2 SVGIG (reference sequence). V lost 4 bases and J 11 bases, leaving 17 bases between the germline ends. The CDR3 contains 12 residues. The DNA of the CDR3 is TGTGCCTGGACCTCGGTGGGCGGTTGGGCTTTCTTT. Translated: CAWTSVGGWAFF.

In this sample, this clonotype turned up once. The rearrangement uses TRBV5-6 and TRBJ1-1; possibly TRBD1 for D (6 bases). From germline, CDR1 is SGHDT and CDR2 YYEEEE. V was clipped by 10 bases and J by 7 bases, with 17 bases between them. The CDR3 totals 12 residues. In nucleotides, the CDR3 is TGTGCCTTACTTCGAGGGGGGAATGAAGCTTTCTTT. This gives the protein CALLRGGNEAFF.

In this sample, this clonotype turned up many times. The rearrangement links TRBV20-1 to TRBJ2-2; 7 bases are shared with TRBD2. After removal of 7 bases from V and 9 bases from J, the junction contained 11 bases not matched to a gene. CDR1 and CDR2 from the germline V gene are DFQATT and SNEGSKA (reference sequence). The CDR3 consists of 13 residues. The CDR3 DNA reads TGCAGTGTCCCCCAAAGCGGGAACTGGGAGCTGTTTTTT. Residues: CSVPQSGNWELFF.